One sample yielded the 24 T cell receptor beta chains listed below, sequenced in a study of low-dose radiotherapy and immunotherapy resistance in tumors (dated by TCRdb to between 2022 and 2023). Sample time point, as interpreted from the label and publication: before trial treatment. Sequencing was performed on an Illumina MiniSeq. First-strand cDNA was synthesized using Superscript III and a set of TRAV- and TRBV-specific primers, so that both TCRalpha and TCRbeta chains were covered. TCRs were amplified with Phusion for around 21 PCR cycles, with a constant-region primer paired with the adapter attached to the V primers. TCRdb applied fastp at Q25 and MiXCR to the public reads, then kept only in-frame beta chains. Each entry is one CDR3 protein sequence, shown with its most common DNA and genes. This sample holds 80,000 to 95,000 distinct CDR3 sequences; around 9.2% were observed only once. About 1% of the sample lies in the top ten.

The input for sequencing was PBMCs, taken before treatment. The receptor set was obtained from a male donor with prostate cancer.

The chain recombines TRBV10-3 with TRBJ2-7, with 7 bases fitting TRBD2. The CDR3 consists of 11 residues. The V gene end was trimmed by 10 bases and the J gene end by 3 bases; junction bases not matched to a gene: 3. Germline V gene data show CDR1 as ENHRY and CDR2 as SYGVKD. CDR3 nucleotides: TGTGCCACCAGGGACTACTACGAGCAGTACTTC. It codes for CATRDYYEQYF.

This clonotype has at least ten counts. The V gene is TRBV4-1, the J gene TRBJ2-3; 7 bases are shared with TRBD2. The V gene end was trimmed by 4 bases and the J gene end by 1 base; junction bases not matched to a gene: 2. The CDR3 contains 14 residues. Germline loops: CDR1 MGHRA, CDR2 YSYEKL. The CDR3 sequence is CASSLGLGTDTQYF. For the CDR3, the DNA is TGCGCCAGCAGCCTAGGACTAGGCACAGATACGCAGTATTTT.

As regards this clonotype: A read error is the likely source, as a far larger clone sits one nucleotide away. This rearrangement joins TRBV28 to TRBJ2-7; TRBD2 matches at 9 bases. From germline, CDR1 is MDHEN and CDR2 SYDVKM. The CDR3 covers 15 residues. The CDR3 DNA reads TGTACCAGCAGTGACATGACTAGCGGAGGCTACGAGCAGTACTTC. This gives the protein CTSSDMTSGGYEQYF.

The table lists this clonotype with a few counts. This sequence joins TRBV10-3 and TRBJ2-2; 13 bases line up with TRBD2. With 6 bases clipped from V and 6 bases from J, the junction kept 4 bases outside the gene matches. Germline V CDR1 and CDR2: ENHRY, SYGVKD. The CDR3 length is 15 residues. CDR3 DNA: TGTGCCATCAGCGGACTAGCGGGAGAATCCGGGGAGCTGTTTTTT. Translation: CAISGLAGESGELFF.

This clonotype was picked up many times. This chain links TRBV6-2 or TRBV6-3 with TRBJ1-1; no firm D call. Germline lookup yields CDR1 MNHEY and CDR2 SVGEGT. The CDR3 contains 14 residues. V lost 2 bases and J lost 0, with 7 bases in between. The CDR3 DNA is TGTGCCAGCAGTTACATCCCCATGAACACTGAAGCTTTCTTT. This gives the protein CASSYIPMNTEAFF.

This clonotype was recorded many times. This chain connects TRBV6-5 to TRBJ2-2, with unresolved D. V dropped 7 bases and J dropped 0 bases, with 6 bases sitting between them. The CDR3 runs to 13 residues. Germline V CDR1 and CDR2: MNHEY, SVGAGI. The CDR3 nucleotides read TGTGCCAGCATCCGACCGAACACCGGGGAGCTGTTTTTT. Translation: CASIRPNTGELFF.

A remark on this clonotype: A far bigger clonotype differs at one base, so this is likely a read error. V gene TRBV6-5 combines with J gene TRBJ2-1; TRBD2 matches at 11 bases. CDR1 and CDR2 from the germline V gene are MNHEY and SVGAGI. The CDR3 has 14 amino acids. The CDR3 DNA sequence: TGTGCCAGCACCGGGACTAGCGGATACAATGAGAAGTTCTTC. Translation: CASTGTSGYNEKFF.

This clonotype was counted many times. The rearrangement uses TRBV26 and TRBJ2-1; the D call TRBD1 from the table was never checked on the DNA. TRBV26 is annotated as a pseudogene. The CDR3 is made up of 13 amino acids. The DNA for the CDR3 is TGTGCCAGCTTCCCGGGAGGGTTGGATGAGCAGTTCTTC. Its translation is CASFPGGLDEQFF.

The sample holds many counts of this clonotype. V gene TRBV6-5 combines with J gene TRBJ2-1; D is possibly TRBD1 (6 bases). V gave up 7 bases and J gave up 4 bases, with 11 bases separating them. The CDR3 consists of 13 residues. Germline CDR1 MNHEY, CDR2 SVGAGI. This CDR3 is CASTRTGYNEQFF. The CDR3 DNA reads as TGTGCCAGCACCAGAACAGGGTACAATGAGCAGTTCTTC.

In its sample, this clonotype was seen many times. The rearrangement links TRBV20-1 to TRBJ2-1, with D uncertain. This CDR3 comprises 16 residues. Trimming stripped 0 bases from V and 0 bases from J, with 12 bases between. In germline, CDR1 is DFQATT, CDR2 SNEGSKA (reference sequence). The CDR3 bases are TGCAGTGCTAGAGATCAACAGCAAAGCTCCTACAATGAGCAGTTCTTC. It is translated as CSARDQQQSSYNEQFF.

In its sample, this clonotype was seen many times. The rearrangement joins TRBV7-2 to TRBJ1-2; 7 nucleotides match TRBD1. The CDR3 length is 14 residues. V trimming: 4 bases; J trimming: 2 bases; junction bases outside the gene matches: 4. CDR1 SGHTA and CDR2 FQGNSA come from the germline V gene. Here the CDR3 reads CASSSQQGNYGYTF. The CDR3 DNA is TGTGCCAGCAGCTCACAACAGGGGAACTATGGCTACACCTTC. Based on the CDR3 plus reference TRBV7-2 and TRBJ1-2, the full variable domain is GAGVSQSPSNKVTEKGKDVELRCDPISGHTALYWYRQSLGQGLEFLIYFQGNSAPDKSGLPSDRFSAERTGGSVSTLTIQRTQQEDSAVYLCASSSQQGNYGYTFGSGTRLTVV.

This clonotype was seen at least ten times. The chain couples TRBV28 to TRBJ2-1, with 7 bases fitting TRBD2. Germline assignment: CDR1 MDHEN and CDR2 SYDVKM. The ends lost 5 bases at V and 3 bases at J; junction bases unmatched: 7. This CDR3 is built from 15 residues. The CDR3 here is CASSTTGTNYNEQFF. The CDR3 DNA sequence: TGTGCCAGCAGTACGACCGGGACTAACTACAATGAGCAGTTCTTC.

This clonotype was seen many times. This rearrangement joins TRBV28 to TRBJ2-7; 13 nucleotides align to TRBD2. The CDR3 is 14 amino acids. Germline CDR1 MDHEN, CDR2 SYDVKM. V lost 5 bases, J lost 6 bases, and 4 bases stayed unmatched. CDR3: CASSLLAGGPEQYF. The CDR3 coding sequence is TGTGCCAGCAGTCTACTAGCGGGAGGGCCCGAGCAGTACTTC.

This clonotype has a count of ten or more. V usage is TRBV27 and J usage is TRBJ2-1; TRBD2 matches at 11 bases. Germline V CDR1 and CDR2: MNHEY, SMNVEV (reference sequence). This CDR3 spans 15 amino acids. Trimming at V came to 6 bases and at J to 2 bases, leaving 3 bases not matched to a gene. The CDR3 DNA reads as TGTGCCAGCAGGCTAGCGGGAGGCGCCTACAATGAGCAGTTCTTC. This translates into CASRLAGGAYNEQFF.

This clonotype was found a few times. The CDR3 nucleotides are TGCAGCGTTCCTGCCGGTTCAACTAATGAAAAACTGTTTTTT. Translating gives CSVPAGSTNEKLFF. This chain joins TRBV29-1 and TRBJ1-4; D gene uncertain. The ends were cut back, 5 bases at V and 0 bases at J, with 10 bases in the middle. The CDR3 has 14 residues. Germline CDR1 SQVTM, CDR2 ANQGSEA.

Many counts were recorded for this clonotype. The chain recombines TRBV20-1 with TRBJ2-2; unclear D gene. Looked up from germline, CDR1 is DFQATT and CDR2 is SNEGSKA (reference sequence). Between the trimmed V and J ends, which lost 1 base and 1 base, there was a span of 7 bases. This CDR3 region has 14 residues. The CDR3 DNA reads as TGCAGTGCTAGAGTAGGCGGGAACACCGGGGAGCTGTTTTTT. Its translation: CSARVGGNTGELFF.

The V call is TRBV9, the J call TRBJ2-7, with D tentatively TRBD1 (7 bases). The germline V gene has CDR1 SGDLS and CDR2 YYNGEE. The CDR3 spans 16 residues. V lost 2 bases and J 5 bases, leaving 20 bases between the germline ends. The CDR3, as DNA: TGTGCCAGCAGCGTCTCAGGGGGGATAAAGATCGACGAGCAGTACTTC. This translates into CASSVSGGIKIDEQYF.

This clonotype was counted at least ten times. This rearrangement joins TRBV30 to TRBJ1-1; 8 bases are shared with TRBD1. Unmatched junction bases numbered 10, after V lost 1 base and J lost 0 bases. CDR3 size: 17 residues. Germline values: CDR1 GTSNPN, CDR2 SVGIG (reference sequence). This CDR3 reads CAWSAARTGTVNTEAFF. CDR3 in DNA: TGTGCCTGGAGTGCCGCCCGGACAGGGACCGTGAACACTGAAGCTTTCTTT. Based on the CDR3 plus reference TRBV30 and TRBJ1-1, the full variable domain is SQTIHQWPATLVQPVGSPLSLECTVEGTSNPNLYWYRQAAGRGLQLLFYSVGIGQISSEVPQNLSASRPQDRQFILSSKKLLLSDSGFYLCAWSAARTGTVNTEAFFGQGTRLTVV.

The chain joins TRBV6-5 to TRBJ2-1; 10 bases line up with TRBD2. Germline-derived CDR1 and CDR2 are MNHEY and SVGAGI. The CDR3 length is 15 residues. Trimming at V came to 5 bases and at J to 4 bases, leaving 5 bases not matched to a gene. The CDR3 nucleotides are TGTGCCAGCAGTGTACTAGCGGGAACGTACAATGAGCAGTTCTTC. Translation: CASSVLAGTYNEQFF.

This clonotype was picked up many times. V gene TRBV7-2 combines with J gene TRBJ2-7, with TRBD2 matching over 7 bases. The germline V gene has CDR1 SGHTA and CDR2 FQGNSA. The CDR3 contains 15 residues. V dropped 7 bases and J dropped 1; count of bases not matched to a gene: 10. In DNA, the CDR3 is TGTGCCAGCAAGAACGCGCCTAGCGGTTCCTACGAGCAGTACTTC. Amino acids: CASKNAPSGSYEQYF.

This clonotype appeared many times. The rearrangement links TRBV5-1 to TRBJ1-4; the match to TRBD1 covers 8 bases. J gave up 3 bases and V 4 bases, and 5 bases lay outside the gene matches. Germline V gene sequence: CDR1 SGHRS, CDR2 YFSETQ. The CDR3 has 15 residues. The CDR3 sequence: CASSLGQGSNEKLFF. The CDR3 nucleotides read TGCGCCAGCAGCCTCGGACAGGGATCTAATGAAAAACTGTTTTTT.

Details on this clonotype: This likely came from a read error, as a far larger clone is one base away. The CDR3 here is CASKSGQTYHETQYF. CDR3 nucleotide sequence: TGTGCCAGCAAGTCAGGTCAGACTTACCATGAGACCCAGTACTTC. This sequence joins TRBV6-8 and TRBJ2-5; D ambiguous. This CDR3 contains 15 residues. The germline CDR1 and CDR2 sequences are MNHGY and SAAAGT.

By share of the sample, this clonotype is medium-sized (0.01 to 0.1%). The CDR3 nucleotides are TGTGCCAGCAGCACAGGGGGGACCTACGAGCAGTACTTC. Protein sequence: CASSTGGTYEQYF. The gene calls are TRBV28 and TRBJ2-7; 8 bases match TRBD1. The germline CDR1 and CDR2 sequences are MDHEN and SYDVKM. The V segment lost 6 bases and the J segment 2 bases; nucleotides outside the gene matches: 3. The CDR3 covers 13 residues.

In this sample, this clonotype turned up many times. The rearrangement uses TRBV19 and TRBJ2-2, with D possibly TRBD1 on 7 matching bases. The germline gives CDR1 LNHDA, CDR2 SQIVND (reference sequence). The V and J ends lost 3 bases and 7 bases respectively, with 15 bases between them. This CDR3 is built from 15 residues. CDR3 sequence: CASSMAAGGLGELFF. In DNA, the CDR3 is TGTGCCAGTAGTATGGCGGCAGGGGGGCTCGGGGAGCTGTTTTTT. The whole variable domain, filled in from reference TRBV19 and TRBJ2-2, reads DGGITQSPKYLFRKEGQNVTLSCEQNLNHDAMYWYRQDPGQGLRLIYYSQIVNDFQKGDIAEGYSVSREKKESFPLTVTSAQKNPTAFYLCASSMAAGGLGELFFGEGSRLTVL.